This T cell receptor beta chain stems from a study of blood T cell repertoires in COVID-19. Whole-study context: Sources were T cells, B-cell-depleted T cells, or PBMCs; the material itself was cDNA or gDNA.

As handled by the study authors: Amplified reference gene primers provided the basis for estimating nucleated cell counts. Data came from immunoSEQ multiplex PCR; TCRdb stores just in-frame clones and leaves some out. V and J calls and clone size follow that table, whereas D and trimming were derived from the DNA. The sample includes about 140,000 clones, 60% to 80% of them seen just once. CDR3 length: 12 residues. Trimming removed 0 bases at V and 4 bases at J, with 4 bases between. Germline-derived CDR1 and CDR2 are SGHAT and FQNNGV. The V call is TRBV11-2, the J call TRBJ2-7; D call uncertain. The sequence was collected from a man in his fifties or sixties who had recovered from COVID-19. Specimen: peripheral blood. CDR3 protein: CASSLDSYEQYF. CDR3 in DNA: TGTGCCAGCAGCTTAGATTCTTACGAGCAGTACTTC.